Listed below are T cell receptor beta chains from one sample, sequenced in a study of post-analysis software for immune sequencing data. TCRdb re-analysed the PCR reads in MiXCR, keeping a single row per CDR3 protein. Here the sample spans 250,000 to 300,000 distinct CDR3 sequences, 36% being singletons. The sample consisted of blood. The source of these receptors is a girl aged 10 to 17 with multiple sclerosis. CDR3s include the opening cysteine and the closing phenylalanine or tryptophan. A D gene is named only where the DNA matches it firmly. Clone size is stated in some rows and not others, as once, few, many or a class when expanded.

v_call,j_call,clone_size,d_call,cdr3_aa,cdr3_nt
TRBV25-1,TRBJ1-5,-,-,CASSDRDQLQHF,TGTGCCAGCAGTGACAGGGATCAGCTCCAGCATTTT
TRBV7-3,TRBJ2-1,-,TRBD2,CASSFPAGGKDEQFF,TGTGCCAGCAGCTTCCCAGCGGGAGGGAAGGATGAGCAGTTCTTC
TRBV10-3,TRBJ2-5,-,-,CAISQDSIQTQYF,TGTGCCATCAGTCAAGACAGTATACAGACCCAGTACTTC
TRBV12-5,TRBJ2-1,-,-,CASGLGEREVEQFF,TGTGCTAGTGGTTTGGGGGAGAGGGAGGTTGAGCAGTTCTTC
TRBV29-1,TRBJ1-2,many,-,CSVLGGGADAGYTF,TGCAGCGTCCTAGGGGGGGGGGCGGATGCTGGCTACACCTTC
TRBV3-1,TRBJ2-1,many,TRBD2,CASSRLAGDNEQFF,TGTGCCAGCAGCCGCTTAGCGGGGGACAATGAGCAGTTCTTC
TRBV27,TRBJ2-3,many,TRBD2,CASSLLGLAEGTDPQYF,TGTGCCAGCAGTTTATTGGGACTAGCGGAGGGCACAGATCCGCAGTATTTT
TRBV5-1,TRBJ1-1,-,-,CASSLLSGTEAFF,TGCGCCAGCAGCTTGCTCAGCGGTACTGAAGCTTTCTTT
TRBV7-2,TRBJ2-7,-,-,CASSLEVRATYEQYF,TGTGCCAGCAGCTTAGAGGTCAGAGCGACCTACGAGCAGTACTTC
TRBV3-1,TRBJ2-1,many,TRBD2,CASSQERGLAGYNEQFF,TGTGCCAGCAGCCAAGAACGCGGACTAGCGGGTTACAATGAGCAGTTCTTC
TRBV18,TRBJ1-4,few,-,CASSPGSTNEKLFF,TGTGCCAGCTCACCTGGGTCGACTAATGAAAAACTGTTTTTT
TRBV5-4,TRBJ2-5,many,-,CASSLSTKETQYF,TGTGCCAGCAGCCTTTCTACAAAGGAGACCCAGTACTTC
TRBV29-1,TRBJ1-1,many,-,CSVGFKGGRTEAFF,TGCAGCGTTGGGTTCAAGGGTGGTCGGACTGAAGCTTTCTTT
TRBV2,TRBJ1-5,few,TRBD1,CASSDWDRPYQPQHF,TGTGCCAGCAGCGACTGGGACAGGCCCTATCAGCCCCAGCATTTT
TRBV4-2,TRBJ2-1,many,TRBD2,CASSQDGVREGLFYEQFF,TGTGCCAGCAGCCAAGATGGTGTGCGGGAGGGCCTTTTCTATGAGCAGTTCTTC
TRBV5-1,TRBJ2-1,many,TRBD2,CASSPSGNHNEQFF,TGCGCCAGCAGTCCTAGCGGGAATCACAATGAGCAGTTCTTC
TRBV6-5,TRBJ2-5,many,-,CASSYSGETQYF,TGTGCCAGCAGTTACAGCGGGGAGACCCAGTACTTC
TRBV6-1,TRBJ2-1,-,TRBD2,CASGAFAGGPWSYNEQFF,TGTGCCAGCGGCGCGTTCGCGGGGGGGCCATGGTCCTACAATGAGCAGTTCTTC
TRBV5-1,TRBJ2-7,-,TRBD1,CASSSGTGYIYEQYF,TGCGCCAGCAGCTCCGGGACAGGGTACATCTACGAGCAGTACTTC
TRBV15,TRBJ2-1,few,-,CATSKTYNEQFF,TGTGCCACCAGCAAGACATACAATGAGCAGTTCTTC
TRBV18,TRBJ2-7,few,-,CASSLKTGGVEQYF,TGTGCCAGCTCACTCAAAACGGGGGGCGTCGAGCAGTACTTC
TRBV5-6,TRBJ1-5,-,-,CASSRVGQADDQPQHF,TGTGCCAGCAGCCGCGTCGGGCAGGCCGACGATCAGCCCCAGCATTTT
TRBV9,TRBJ2-3,many,-,CASSVGTVATDTQYF,TGTGCCAGCAGCGTAGGGACAGTCGCCACAGATACGCAGTATTTT
TRBV20-1,TRBJ1-1,-,TRBD1,CSAYRGERGMNTEAFF,TGCAGTGCCTACAGGGGAGAAAGGGGCATGAACACTGAAGCTTTCTTT